A single sample gave rise to the 7 T cell receptor beta chains below, sequenced in a study of response to subunit inactivated influenza vaccine. TCRdb recomputed calls from the RT-PCR reads with MiXCR, one row per CDR3 protein. The sample includes approximately 250,000 distinct CDR3 sequences, 12% of them seen just once. The source was non-naive T cells sorted from PBMCs, collected 14 to 15 days before vaccination. The receptor source for this set is a man aged 50-59 years who received an inactivated influenza vaccine.

This clonotype has a handful of counts. V gene TRBV7-2 combines with J gene TRBJ2-3, with no clear D. CDR1 SGHTA and CDR2 FQGNSA come from the germline V gene. The V end was cut by 2 bases, the J end by 0 bases, with 6 bases between. The CDR3 has 14 amino acids. The CDR3 spells CASSLKQSTDTQYF. In DNA, the CDR3 is TGTGCCAGCAGCTTAAAACAGAGCACAGATACGCAGTATTTT.

This clonotype has a handful of counts. This chain connects TRBV28 to TRBJ2-7; D uncertain. Looked up from germline, CDR1 is MDHEN and CDR2 is SYDVKM. CDR3 length: 11 amino acids. With 5 bases removed from V and 6 bases from J, the gap between germline ends came to 8 bases. The CDR3, as DNA: TGTGCCAGCAGTCCACGATCCGAGCAGTACTTC. Protein: CASSPRSEQYF.

This clonotype has just a few counts. The chain combines TRBV4-1 with TRBJ2-7; D may be TRBD1 or TRBD2 (6 bases each). Germline values: CDR1 MGHRA, CDR2 YSYEKL. The CDR3 has 15 amino acids. V lost 1 base and J 2 bases, leaving 12 bases between the germline ends. CDR3 region: CASSQVTGAAYEQYF. CDR3 DNA: TGCGCCAGCAGCCAAGTGACGGGGGCCGCCTACGAGCAGTACTTC.

The rearrangement uses TRBV29-1 and TRBJ1-1; unclear D gene. CDR3 size: 14 residues. Per the germline V gene, CDR1 is SQVTM and CDR2 is ANQGSEA. Trimming pared 5 bases from V and 1 base from J, leaving 14 bases between. In nucleotides, the CDR3 is TGCAGCGTTTCCCTCTTGGAACCGAACACTGAAGCTTTCTTT. Residues: CSVSLLEPNTEAFF. The whole variable domain, filled in from reference TRBV29-1 and TRBJ1-1, reads SAVISQKPSRDICQRGTSLTIQCQVDSQVTMMFWYRQQPGQSLTLIATANQGSEATYESGFVIDKFPISRPNLTFSTLTVSNMSPEDSSIYLCSVSLLEPNTEAFFGQGTRLTVV.

This chain links TRBV7-9 with TRBJ2-3; 8 bases fit TRBD1. This CDR3 region has 15 residues. The ends lost 2 bases at V and 7 bases at J; junction bases unmatched: 8. In germline, CDR1 is SEHNR, CDR2 FQNEAQ (reference sequence). CDR3 residues: CASSLTDREKYTQYF. The CDR3 DNA sequence: TGTGCCAGCAGCTTAACGGACAGGGAAAAGTATACGCAGTATTTT.

The chain uses TRBV12-3 or TRBV12-4 and TRBJ2-1, with TRBD1 as a possible D gene (5 bases). CDR3 length: 14 amino acids. The V end was cut by 9 bases, the J end by 4 bases, with 16 bases between. The CDR3 is CASAKPKGYNEQFF. The DNA of the CDR3 is TGTGCCAGTGCCAAGCCAAAGGGGTACAATGAGCAGTTCTTC.

The chain uses TRBV14 and TRBJ1-2; the D is unclear. Trimming removed 1 base at V and 6 bases at J, with 15 bases between. The CDR3 sequence is 15 residues long. The germline gives CDR1 SGHDN, CDR2 FVKESK. Here the CDR3 reads CASSQGLWGYNGYTF. The CDR3 nucleotides read TGTGCCAGCAGCCAAGGTCTCTGGGGTTACAATGGCTACACCTTC.